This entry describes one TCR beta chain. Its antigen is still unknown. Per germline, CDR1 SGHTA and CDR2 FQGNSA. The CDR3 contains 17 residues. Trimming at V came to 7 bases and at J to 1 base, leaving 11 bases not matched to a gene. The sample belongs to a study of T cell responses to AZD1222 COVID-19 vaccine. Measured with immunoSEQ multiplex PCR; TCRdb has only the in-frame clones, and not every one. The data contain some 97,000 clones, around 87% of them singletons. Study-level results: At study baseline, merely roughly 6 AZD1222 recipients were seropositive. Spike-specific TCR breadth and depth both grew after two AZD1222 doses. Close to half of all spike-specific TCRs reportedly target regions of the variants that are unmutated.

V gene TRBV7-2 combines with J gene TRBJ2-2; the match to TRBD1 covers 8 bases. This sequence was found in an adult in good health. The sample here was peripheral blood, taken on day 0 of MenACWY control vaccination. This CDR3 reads CASTPVSGTGNTGELFF. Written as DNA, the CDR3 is TGTGCCAGCACCCCCGTTTCCGGGACAGGGAACACCGGGGAGCTGTTTTTT.